This T cell receptor beta chain stems from a study of CD8 T cells in Susac syndrome. General study findings and limits: The study's TCR sequencing and HLA analysis drew on a certain number of individuals. That number was acknowledged as relatively small.

After extraction with the RNeasy kit, roughly 0.45 to 1 ug of the RNA was reverse transcribed using random hexamers. A multiplex approach, immunoSEQ multiplex PCR, amplified TCR beta CDR3 across 54 Vbeta and 13 Jbeta. TCRdb re-called the immunoSEQ multiplex PCR reads with MiXCR, one entry per CDR3 protein. This table holds 300,000 or so distinct CDR3 sequences, about 91% found once. TCR beta sequencing was performed on blood CD8+ and CD4+ T cells. Negative isolation yielded the CD8+ and CD4+ T cells, while FACS enriched the TEMRA cells. About this clonotype: The antigen is not known.

The V end lost 3 bases, the J end lost 1 base, and 6 bases lay between the germline ends. The CDR3 consists of 13 residues. Germline V lookup: CDR1 SGHTA, CDR2 FQGNSA. The sample taken for sequencing was CD4+ T cells from PBMCs. The V gene is TRBV7-2, the J gene TRBJ1-1; no clear D. The TCR originated in a human donor with multiple sclerosis. Here the CDR3 DNA reads TGTGCCAGCAGCTTTGTGGAGAACACTGAAGCTTTCTTT. Its translation is CASSFVENTEAFF.